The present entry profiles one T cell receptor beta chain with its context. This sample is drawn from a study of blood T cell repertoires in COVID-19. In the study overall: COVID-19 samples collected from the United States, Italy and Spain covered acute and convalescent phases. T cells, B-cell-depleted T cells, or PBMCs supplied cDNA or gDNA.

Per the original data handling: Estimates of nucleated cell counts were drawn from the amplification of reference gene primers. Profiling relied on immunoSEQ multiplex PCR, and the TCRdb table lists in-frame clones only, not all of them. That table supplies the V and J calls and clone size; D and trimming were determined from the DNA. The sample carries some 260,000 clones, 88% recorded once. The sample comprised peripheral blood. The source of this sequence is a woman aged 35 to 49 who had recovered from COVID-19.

The CDR3 region is CASSWDRGLGEKLFF. For the CDR3, the DNA is TGTGCCAGCAGTTGGGACAGGGGATTGGGGGAAAAACTGTTTTTT. The chain joins TRBV28 to TRBJ1-4; 10 bases are shared with TRBD1. The CDR3 is made up of 15 amino acids. V lost 4 bases, J lost 8 bases, and 7 bases stayed unmatched. Germline CDR1 and CDR2: MDHEN and SYDVKM.